The 13 T cell receptor beta chains below were found in one sample sequenced in a study of OX40 agonist ivuxolimab in advanced cancers. Library preparation used the immunoSEQ multiplex PCR assay. TCRdb stores this immuneACCESS table with in-frame sequences only. Part of the clones is absent; in the studies checked, under half of the shortfall reflects unresolved V genes, and no reason is known for the rest. The sample table records around 72,000 clones; roughly nine tenths of these occur just once. The top ten hold 2.2% of the sample. Sample: CD4+ or CD8+ T cells sorted from blood, taken in a trial of the OX40 agonist ivuxolimab. These receptors originate from an adult with an advanced solid tumor such as melanoma, head and neck, liver or kidney cancer.

The chain carries TRBV2 and TRBJ1-4; no reliable D call. In germline, CDR1 is SNHLY, CDR2 FYNNEI. This CDR3 comprises 14 residues. V lost 7 bases to trimming and J lost 3 bases, with 12 bases between them. The CDR3 DNA sequence: TGTGCCAGCAAAGTGGCGTCTTCTAATGAAAAACTGTTTTTT. Protein sequence: CASKVASSNEKLFF. Filled out from reference TRBV2 and TRBJ1-4, the complete variable domain reads EPEVTQTPSHQVTQMGQEVILRCVPISNHLYFYWYRQILGQKVEFLVSFYNNEISEKSEIFDDQFSVERPDGSNFTLKIRSTKLEDSAMYFCASKVASSNEKLFFGSGTQLSVL.

This chain uses TRBV7-7 with TRBJ2-2; 8 nucleotides agree with TRBD2. V shed 0 bases, J shed 7 bases, and the junction held 4 bases outside the gene matches. This CDR3 has 15 residues. Germline V lookup: CDR1 SSHAT, CDR2 FNYEAQ (reference sequence). The CDR3 protein is CASSLAGLDSGELFF. The DNA for the CDR3 is TGTGCCAGCAGCTTAGCGGGACTAGATAGCGGGGAGCTGTTTTTT.

The V and J genes are TRBV18 and TRBJ2-7; 7 bases match TRBD1. Germline V gene data show CDR1 as KGHSH and CDR2 as LQKENI. V dropped 6 bases and J dropped 2; count of bases not matched to a gene: 10. The CDR3 runs 15 residues. The CDR3 DNA sequence: TGTGCCAGCTCGTATCAGGGGGTACATGCCTACGAGCAGTACTTC. Translation gives CASSYQGVHAYEQYF.

J is TRBJ2-7 and V is TRBV11-3, with 9 bases fitting TRBD1. V lost 5 bases to trimming and J lost 7 bases; unmatched junction nucleotides: 9. Germline V lookup: CDR1 SGHNT, CDR2 YENEEA. There are 14 residues in the CDR3. CDR3 DNA: TGTGCCAGCAGCCGACAGGGGGATTCAGGGGAGCAGTACTTC. This encodes CASSRQGDSGEQYF. Together with reference TRBV11-3 and TRBJ2-7, the CDR3 gives the full variable domain: EAGVVQSPRYKIIEKKQPVAFWCNPISGHNTLYWYLQNLGQGPELLIRYENEEAVDDSQLPKDRFSAERLKGVDSTLKIQPAELGDSAVYLCASSRQGDSGEQYFGPGTRLTVT.

The V call is TRBV9, the J call TRBJ2-1; the D is unclear. The germline gives CDR1 SGDLS, CDR2 YYNGEE. This CDR3 is 12 amino acids long. Trimming cost V 4 bases and J 6 bases, with 8 bases left between them. The CDR3 sequence: CASSLNSNEQFF. The CDR3 DNA reads TGTGCCAGCAGCCTGAACAGCAATGAGCAGTTCTTC.

This clone was counted only a few times. The genes are TRBV11-3 and TRBJ1-3; D possibly corresponds to TRBD1 (5 bases). Germline CDR1 is SGHNT and CDR2 is YENEEA. V lost 5 bases and J lost 3, with 11 bases in between. The CDR3 is 14 amino acids. The CDR3 here is CASSIPGLGNTIYF. The DNA of the CDR3 is TGTGCCAGCAGCATCCCGGGACTTGGAAACACCATATATTTT. Full variable domain (remainder filled in from reference TRBV11-3 and TRBJ1-3): EAGVVQSPRYKIIEKKQPVAFWCNPISGHNTLYWYLQNLGQGPELLIRYENEEAVDDSQLPKDRFSAERLKGVDSTLKIQPAELGDSAVYLCASSIPGLGNTIYFGEGSWLTVV.

The V call is TRBV27, the J call TRBJ2-3, with TRBD2 matching over 7 bases. In germline, CDR1 is MNHEY, CDR2 SMNVEV (reference sequence). V lost 1 base and J lost 6; bases outside the gene matches: 4. The CDR3 runs to 14 residues. In nucleotides, the CDR3 is TGTGCCAGCAGTTTATTGGGGGGGTCGGATACGCAGTATTTT. Protein: CASSLLGGSDTQYF.

The chain links TRBV18 to TRBJ2-1; TRBD2 agrees at 12 bases. The CDR3 is made up of 17 amino acids. CDR1 and CDR2 from the germline V gene are KGHSH and LQKENI. Germline trimming cut 3 bases from V and 3 bases from J; bases unmatched to any gene: 6. DNA for the CDR3: TGTGCCAGCTCACCTTGGACTAGCGGGGACATCTACAATGAGCAGTTCTTC. Encoded protein: CASSPWTSGDIYNEQFF.

The V gene is TRBV19, the J gene TRBJ2-1; D not resolved. Germline V gene data show CDR1 as LNHDA and CDR2 as SQIVND (reference sequence). V was trimmed by 1 base and J by 5 bases, leaving 6 bases between them. CDR3 length: 13 residues. CDR3 sequence reads: CASSIGQNNEQFF. In DNA, the CDR3 is TGTGCCAGTAGTATAGGGCAAAACAATGAGCAGTTCTTC.

The chain recombines TRBV27 with TRBJ1-1; 8 positions agree with TRBD1. CDR3 length: 16 amino acids. With V trimmed by 7 bases and J by 0 bases, 10 bases remained unmatched. Per the germline V gene, CDR1 is MNHEY and CDR2 is SMNVEV (reference sequence). The CDR3, as DNA: TGTGCCAGCATTCTTTACCGGGACAGGATGAACACTGAAGCTTTCTTT. Translating it yields CASILYRDRMNTEAFF.

The chain recombines TRBV11-3 with TRBJ2-2; D is perhaps TRBD1 (5 bases). The CDR3 covers 16 residues. CDR1 is SGHNT and CDR2 is YENEEA in the germline V gene. V was shortened by 5 bases and J by 2 bases, with 15 bases between the two germline ends. The CDR3 region is CASSPRASPNTGELFF. In DNA, the CDR3 is TGTGCCAGCAGCCCCAGGGCCTCTCCTAACACCGGGGAGCTGTTTTTT.

The chain links TRBV7-9 to TRBJ2-3; D not resolved. Germline V lookup: CDR1 SEHNR, CDR2 FQNEAQ (reference sequence). There are 14 residues in the CDR3. V was clipped by 5 bases and J by 0 bases, with 9 bases between them. In nucleotides, the CDR3 is TGTGCCAGCAGCCCGGCGGCAAGCACAGATACGCAGTATTTT. As protein: CASSPAASTDTQYF.

This clone occurred a few times. The rearrangement joins TRBV28 to TRBJ1-3; D is unclear. Germline-derived CDR1 and CDR2 are MDHEN and SYDVKM. Trimming pared 3 bases from V and 5 bases from J, leaving 5 bases between. The length of the CDR3 is 12 residues. The CDR3 here is CASSFYRNTIYF. DNA for the CDR3: TGTGCCAGCAGTTTCTACCGAAACACCATATATTTT.